Listed here is a single T cell receptor (beta chain). Only one count was recorded for this clone. The antigen this receptor binds is unknown. Base qualities are not at hand, and no much larger clone is one base apart. V is reduced by 2 bases and J by 10 bases, leaving a spacing of 6 bases between them. From the germline V gene (reference sequence), CDR1 is SEHNR and CDR2 is FQNEAQ. The CDR3 covers 11 residues, taking in both the cysteine and the phenylalanine. Only the CDR3 DNA stays, 33 bases, in frame from base 1. This entry belongs to a study of blood T cell repertoires in COVID-19 (TCRdb year 2020). As for the study more broadly: Collaborator samples came from the United States, Italy and Spain and covered acute and convalescent phases of COVID-19. The prospective study material was composed of cDNA or gDNA derived from T cells, B-cell-depleted T cells, or PBMCs. Deeply sampled blood TCRbeta repertoires from subjects exposed to, actively infected with, or recovered from COVID-19 were included in the dataset. The repertoires were made available in a free public database intended to serve as a resource for research on the immune response to SARS-CoV-2. Samples came from the ongoing ImmuneRACE study (first 160 participants) plus 1,254 subjects from 6 global collaborators. A de-identified subject ID, COVID-19 status, age in years and sex were almost always included in the sample metadata. HLA class I and class II types, where available, came from metadata supplied by the sample provider rather than from assay-based typing.

Whole blood was collected in K2EDTA tubes by collaborating institutions according to the institutions' own protocols. For TCRbeta analysis, collaborators shipped samples as frozen whole blood, isolated PBMCs, or DNA extracted from either of those sample types. TCRbeta CDR3 regions were amplified from genomic DNA by means of the immunoSEQ Assay, a bias-controlled multiplex PCR. On the study's bioinformatics: The number of nucleated cells in each sample was estimated from the amplification of reference gene primers within the assay. To quantify the absolute abundance of each unique TCRbeta CDR3 rearrangement, sequence reads were collapsed and filtered. For each sample, productive Simpson clonality was calculated by taking the square root of Simpson's diversity index across productive rearrangements. Imported from immuneACCESS, the table was reduced by TCRdb to in-frame sequences with V and J called. These copies leave out some clones; in studies compared against another copy, an unresolved V gene accounts for under half, and the cause of the remainder is not known. D and trimming were read from the DNA, whereas the V and J calls and clone size are those reported in that table. Within this sample are 25,000 to 30,000 clones, with 70% to 90% of them counted one time only. The ten largest clones take up 4.9% of the sample.

Overall results and qualifications from the work: Clinical and demographic metadata were provided uncurated, with the amount varying by source and participant.

Recombination joined TRBV7-9 with TRBJ2-1, with no confident D gene call. The material sequenced was peripheral blood. The receptor was derived from a man aged 65-85 years with active COVID-19. In nucleotide form, the sequence is TGTGCCAGCAGCTTAAGAGCGGAGCAGTTCTTC. Its translation reads: CASSLRAEQFF.